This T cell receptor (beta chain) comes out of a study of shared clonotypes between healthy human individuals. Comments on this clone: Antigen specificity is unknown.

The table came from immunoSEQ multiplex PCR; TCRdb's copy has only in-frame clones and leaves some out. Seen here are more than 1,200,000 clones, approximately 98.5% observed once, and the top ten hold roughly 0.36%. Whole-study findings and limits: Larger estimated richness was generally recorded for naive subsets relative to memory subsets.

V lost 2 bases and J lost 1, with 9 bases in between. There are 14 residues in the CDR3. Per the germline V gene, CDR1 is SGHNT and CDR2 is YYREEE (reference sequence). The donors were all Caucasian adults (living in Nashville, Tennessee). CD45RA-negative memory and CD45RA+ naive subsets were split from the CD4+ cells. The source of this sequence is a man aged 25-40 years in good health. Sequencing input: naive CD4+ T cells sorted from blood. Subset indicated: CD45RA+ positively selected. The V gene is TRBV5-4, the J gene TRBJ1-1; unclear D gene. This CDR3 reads CASSFTGRNTEAFF. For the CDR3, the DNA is TGTGCCAGCAGCTTTACCGGGCGGAACACTGAAGCTTTCTTT.